These 27 T cell receptor beta chains were all obtained from the same sample, sequenced in a study of T-cell reconstitution after alpha-beta-depleted transplantation in children. Library preparation (for TCRbeta) was performed with unique molecular identifiers. TCRdb itself ran the PCR reads through MiXCR, one entry per CDR3 protein. The repertoire holds about 640,000 distinct CDR3 sequences, with around 16% as singletons. The source material was PBMCs from the stem cell graft donor, sampled from the stem cell graft. These receptors were taken from a human donor who donated a stem cell graft to a child with acute myeloid leukemia.

Many counts were recorded for this clonotype. This chain uses TRBV9 with TRBJ2-5; either TRBD1 or TRBD2 may supply D (6 bases each). The length of the CDR3 is 14 residues. Germline loops: CDR1 SGDLS, CDR2 YYNGEE. Trimming cost V 7 bases and J 3 bases, with 16 bases left between them. CDR3 in DNA: TGTGCCAGCCGTCGGTTGGGGGGCGAAGAGACCCAGTACTTC. Its translation: CASRRLGGEETQYF. Full variable domain (rest looked up from reference TRBV9 and TRBJ2-5): DSGVTQTPKHLITATGQRVTLRCSPRSGDLSVYWYQQSLDQGLQFLIQYYNGEERAKGNILERFSAQQFPDLHSELNLSSLELGDSALYFCASRRLGGEETQYFGPGTRLLVL.

There are many counts of this clonotype. CDR3 bases: TGTGCCACCAGTGCGACCGGGGGGGCCTACAATGAGCAGTTCTTC. This gives the protein CATSATGGAYNEQFF. The genes are TRBV24-1 and TRBJ2-1; 8 bases line up with TRBD2. V shed 5 bases, J shed 2 bases, and the junction held 4 bases outside the gene matches. The germline CDR1 and CDR2 sequences are KGHDR and SFDVKD. The CDR3 length is 15 residues.

This clonotype was found many times. This chain joins TRBV29-1 and TRBJ1-1; D uncertain. The germline V and J ends were trimmed by 6 bases and 0 bases, with 2 bases remaining between them. The CDR3 is made up of 10 amino acids. CDR1 and CDR2 (germline): SQVTM, ANQGSEA. In nucleotides, the CDR3 is TGCAGCGTCATGAACACTGAAGCTTTCTTT. As protein: CSVMNTEAFF.

Comments on this clonotype: The junction departs from germline at one end; a sequencing error may be responsible. This chain connects TRBV4-3 to TRBJ2-7; D ambiguous. The CDR3 runs 15 residues. Germline CDR1 reads LGHNA; CDR2 reads YSLEER. The CDR3 coding sequence is TGCTCCAGCAGTCCCTACTCGGACGGCGCGTCCGAGCAGTACTTC. It encodes CSSSPYSDGASEQYF.

This clonotype was observed at least ten times. The chain recombines TRBV7-2 with TRBJ2-2; D remains ambiguous. CDR3 length equals 13 residues. Germline CDR1 SGHTA, CDR2 FQGNSA. The V end was cut by 4 bases, the J end by 5 bases, with 8 bases between. The CDR3 region is CASSSHPTGELFF. In DNA, the CDR3 is TGTGCCAGCAGCTCTCATCCAACCGGGGAGCTGTTTTTT.

The chain is built from TRBV25-1 and TRBJ2-7; D is uncertain. Germline V gives CDR1 MGHDK, CDR2 SYGVNS. CDR3 size: 11 residues. The V end lost 5 bases, the J end lost 5 bases, and 7 bases lay between the germline ends. CDR3 nucleotides: TGTGCCAGCAGTATACATAACGAGCAGTACGTC. Translated, it gives CASSIHNEQYV.

The J gene is TRBJ2-1, the V gene TRBV13; D is possibly TRBD2 (7 bases). Germline V CDR1 and CDR2: PRHDT, FYEKMQ (reference sequence). This CDR3 spans 11 amino acids. Trimming took off 8 bases at V and 7 bases at J, with 9 bases between the two ends. The CDR3 sequence is CASGGANEQFF. The CDR3 DNA reads as TGTGCCAGCGGGGGGGCAAATGAGCAGTTCTTC.

This clonotype was seen repeatedly, ten times or more. The genes are TRBV5-1 and TRBJ1-6, with D hard to call. V lost 0 bases, J lost 6 bases, and 10 bases lay in between. The CDR3 consists of 15 residues. CDR1 is SGHRS, CDR2 YFSETQ, per germline. This CDR3 is CASSLDSRANSPLHF. The CDR3 nucleotides read TGCGCCAGCAGCTTGGACAGTAGAGCTAATTCACCCCTCCACTTT.

V and J are TRBV20-1 and TRBJ2-6, with 9 positions matching TRBD1. The CDR3 runs 17 residues. The V gene's germline CDR1 is DFQATT and CDR2 SNEGSKA (reference sequence). V was clipped by 5 bases and J by 0 bases; unmatched bases: 8. The CDR3 DNA sequence: TGCAGTGCTCAAACCGGGACAGGGCTCTCTGGGGCCAACGTCCTGACTTTC. It yields the protein CSAQTGTGLSGANVLTF.

This clonotype was counted a few times. The chain has TRBV20-1 and TRBJ2-2; D is undetermined. Germline values: CDR1 DFQATT, CDR2 SNEGSKA (reference sequence). The CDR3 sequence is 13 residues long. V was pared by 3 bases and J by 0 bases, with 5 bases between. CDR3 protein: CSASGANTGELFF. In nucleotides, the CDR3 is TGCAGTGCTAGTGGGGCGAACACCGGGGAGCTGTTTTTT.

This clonotype was counted many times. This sequence joins TRBV20-1 and TRBJ2-7, with no clear D. Germline V gene sequence: CDR1 DFQATT, CDR2 SNEGSKA (reference sequence). Trimming removed 6 bases at V and 6 bases at J, with 12 bases between. This CDR3 spans 11 amino acids. The CDR3: CSALLLAEQYV. The CDR3 nucleotides read TGCAGTGCCTTACTCCTCGCCGAGCAGTACGTC.

The chain has TRBV4-3 and TRBJ2-7; 9 bases are a match to TRBD1. Germline V gene data show CDR1 as LGHNA and CDR2 as YSLEER. The CDR3 sequence is 17 residues long. After removal of 0 bases from V and 3 bases from J, the junction contained 9 bases not matched to a gene. The DNA for the CDR3 is TGCGCCAGCAGCCAAGAAATCCGGACAGGGGCGAACTACGAGCAGTACTTC. Its translation is CASSQEIRTGANYEQYF.

This clonotype was seen many times. The CDR3 nucleotides are TGCAGTGCCCCGGGACTAGGAGCCAATGAGCAGTTCTTC. Amino acids: CSAPGLGANEQFF. The chain employs TRBV20-1 and TRBJ2-1; 8 bases are shared with TRBD2. CDR3 length: 13 amino acids. The J segment lost 6 bases and the V segment lost 6 bases, leaving 7 bases of the junction unmatched. Looked up from germline, CDR1 is DFQATT and CDR2 is SNEGSKA (reference sequence).

The J gene is TRBJ2-2, the V gene TRBV24-1; weak D call: TRBD1 (5 bases). V was clipped by 6 bases and J by 5 bases, with 15 bases between them. Germline V gene sequence: CDR1 KGHDR, CDR2 SFDVKD. This CDR3 is 15 amino acids long. CDR3 DNA sequence: TGTGCCACCAGTCCTTCCAGGGAAGAGACCGGGGAGCTGTTTTTT. Its translation: CATSPSREETGELFF.

At least ten counts were recorded for this clonotype. This chain connects TRBV29-1 to TRBJ2-3; D might be TRBD2 (7 bases). The ends were cut back, 7 bases at V and 1 base at J, with 15 bases in the middle. The germline V gene encodes CDR1 SQVTM and CDR2 ANQGSEA. The CDR3 totals 14 residues. CDR3 in DNA: TGCAGCGCCCGGCGGGGGCCCGGCACAGATACGCAGTATTTT. Its translation is CSARRGPGTDTQYF.

V is TRBV7-9 and J is TRBJ1-2; weak D call: TRBD1 (6 bases). The germline gives CDR1 SEHNR, CDR2 FQNEAQ (reference sequence). Trimming left V 5 bases short and J 4 bases short, with 11 bases between. This CDR3 comprises 13 residues. CDR3 coding DNA: TGTGCCAGCAGCCAGGACAGCTCCTATGGCTACACCTTC. Protein sequence: CASSQDSSYGYTF.

This clonotype occurred many times. The V and J genes are TRBV20-1 and TRBJ2-5; D might be TRBD2 (6 bases). CDR1 is DFQATT and CDR2 is SNEGSKA in the germline V gene (reference sequence). The germline V and J ends were trimmed by 2 bases and 7 bases, with 17 bases remaining between them. This CDR3 spans 14 amino acids. CDR3 sequence (DNA): TGCAGTGCTAGAAGGGACGGAGGGTCGGGGACCCAGTACTTC. Its translation: CSARRDGGSGTQYF.

This clonotype was observed at least ten times. The chain has TRBV12-3 or TRBV12-4 and TRBJ2-7; 12 bases are shared with TRBD1. V was pared by 5 bases and J by 2 bases, with 4 bases of the junction left unmatched. The CDR3 contains 15 residues. The CDR3 loop reads CASSAGTGGTYEQYV. The CDR3 DNA is TGTGCCAGCAGTGCCGGGACAGGGGGCACCTACGAGCAGTACGTC.

The chain couples TRBV27 to TRBJ2-4; 10 nucleotides line up with TRBD1. The trim removed 11 bases at V and 4 bases at J, leaving 11 bases unmatched. The CDR3 has 15 amino acids. CDR1 and CDR2 (germline): MNHEY, SMNVEV (reference sequence). This chain's CDR3 is CAGTRTGQGKNIQYF. In DNA form, the CDR3 reads TGTGCCGGCACCCGAACGGGACAGGGGAAAAACATTCAGTACTTC.

This clonotype was observed a handful of times. This chain connects TRBV13 to TRBJ1-2; perhaps TRBD1 as D (5 bases). V lost 5 bases, J lost 8 bases, and 21 bases lay in between. The CDR3 is made up of 15 amino acids. Germline CDR1 PRHDT, CDR2 FYEKMQ (reference sequence). For the CDR3, the DNA is TGTGCCAGCAGCACCCTAGGGACCGATAAAGGGGGCTACACCTTC. Its translation: CASSTLGTDKGGYTF.

The table lists this clonotype with many counts. The chain links TRBV20-1 to TRBJ2-2; 9 bases map to TRBD2. Germline V gene sequence: CDR1 DFQATT, CDR2 SNEGSKA (reference sequence). The CDR3 is 15 amino acids. J was trimmed by 2 bases and V by 1 base; bases with no gene match: 2. The CDR3 spells CSARALAGNTGELFF. The CDR3 region has the DNA TGCAGTGCTAGAGCGCTAGCGGGAAACACCGGGGAGCTGTTTTTT.

This clonotype was seen at least ten times. The genes are TRBV20-1 and TRBJ2-7; D unclear. The CDR3 length is 13 residues. V gave up 7 bases and J gave up 3 bases, with 16 bases separating them. In germline, CDR1 is DFQATT, CDR2 SNEGSKA (reference sequence). CDR3 sequence (DNA): TGCAGTGTTGTTCGGACCCCGGGCTACGAGCAGTACTTC. The encoded protein is CSVVRTPGYEQYF.

This clonotype appeared many times. The rearrangement joins TRBV7-2 to TRBJ1-2; 7 positions match TRBD1. The V and J ends lost 5 bases and 4 bases, in that order; junction bases with no gene match: 10. CDR3 length: 15 amino acids. Looked up from germline, CDR1 is SGHTA and CDR2 is FQGNSA. CDR3 residues: CASSPYWTGGYGYTF. CDR3 sequence (DNA): TGTGCCAGCAGCCCCTATTGGACAGGCGGCTATGGCTACACCTTC.

This clonotype was counted a few times. The V and J genes are TRBV24-1 and TRBJ2-7; D uncertain. Trimming took 3 bases from V and 4 from J, leaving 6 bases between them. Germline V gene data show CDR1 as KGHDR and CDR2 as SFDVKD. This CDR3 comprises 12 residues. The CDR3 here is CATSDKGYEQYF. The CDR3 DNA reads TGTGCCACCAGTGATAAGGGTTACGAGCAGTACTTC.

This clonotype has more than one count but fewer than ten. V and J are TRBV20-1 and TRBJ1-1, with 9 positions matching TRBD1. The germline V gene encodes CDR1 DFQATT and CDR2 SNEGSKA (reference sequence). The CDR3 runs to 14 residues. The J segment lost 1 base and the V segment lost 3 bases, leaving 3 bases of the junction unmatched. CDR3 sequence: CSARTGGGNTEAFF. CDR3 nucleotide sequence: TGCAGTGCTAGGACAGGGGGGGGGAACACTGAAGCTTTCTTT.

The chain combines TRBV4-1 with TRBJ1-1; the match to TRBD1 covers 10 bases. Germline assignment: CDR1 MGHRA and CDR2 YSYEKL. V gave up 0 bases and J gave up 5 bases; unmatched junction bases: 12. CDR3 length equals 18 residues. DNA for the CDR3: TGCGCCAGCAGCCAAGATAGTGTCCGGGGACAGGGGAAAACTGAAGCTTTCTTT. The encoded protein is CASSQDSVRGQGKTEAFF.

The rearrangement links TRBV4-3 to TRBJ2-1; D call uncertain. Trimming cost V 0 bases and J 6 bases, with 12 bases left between them. CDR3 length: 15 amino acids. Germline V gene sequence: CDR1 LGHNA, CDR2 YSLEER. CDR3 in amino acids: CASSQDFDLSNEQFF. CDR3 coding DNA: TGCGCCAGCAGCCAAGATTTCGACCTATCCAATGAGCAGTTCTTC.